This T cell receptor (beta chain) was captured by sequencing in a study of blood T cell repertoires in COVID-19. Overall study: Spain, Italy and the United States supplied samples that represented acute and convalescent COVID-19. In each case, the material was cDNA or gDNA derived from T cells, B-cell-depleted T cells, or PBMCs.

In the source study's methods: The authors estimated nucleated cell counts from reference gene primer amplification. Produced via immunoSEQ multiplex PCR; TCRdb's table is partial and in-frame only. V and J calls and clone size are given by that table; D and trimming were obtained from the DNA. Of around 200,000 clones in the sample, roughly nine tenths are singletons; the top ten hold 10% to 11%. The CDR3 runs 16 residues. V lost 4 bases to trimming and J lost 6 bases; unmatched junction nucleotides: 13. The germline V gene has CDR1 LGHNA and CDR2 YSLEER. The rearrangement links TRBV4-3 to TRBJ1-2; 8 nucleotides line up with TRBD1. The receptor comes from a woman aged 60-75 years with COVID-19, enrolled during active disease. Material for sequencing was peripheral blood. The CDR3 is CASSRSPRGRGDGYTF. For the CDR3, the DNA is TGCGCCAGCAGCCGAAGTCCCAGGGGGCGCGGCGATGGCTACACCTTC.